A single T cell receptor (beta chain) is shown here with its context. This entry is derived from a study of PD-1 blockade in mismatch repair-deficient tumors. Every patient had mismatch repair deficiency by PCR or immunohistochemistry. Trimming shortened V by 0 bases and J by 4 bases, and 13 bases separated the two germline ends. Germline V gene data show CDR1 as SGHKS and CDR2 as YYEKEE (reference sequence). The CDR3 is 15 residues long. Sequencing used immunoSEQ multiplex PCR; TCRdb keeps in-frame clones, though not all of them. The sample consists of about 63,000 clones, 88% of them appearing once.

The sample was peripheral blood, taken 52 weeks after starting pembrolizumab. The source is an adult with mismatch repair-deficient cancer. J is TRBJ2-5 and V is TRBV5-5, with D perhaps TRBD1 (5 bases). CDR3 sequence: CASSLEGYPPETQYF. For the CDR3, the DNA is TGTGCCAGCAGCTTGGAGGGGTATCCCCCAGAGACCCAGTACTTC.